These 3 T cell receptor beta chains originate from one sample sequenced in a study of control samples from healthy donors and cancer patients. TCRdb's copy holds only in-frame clones and misses some; the assay was immunoSEQ multiplex PCR. The sample consists of 170,000 or so clones, more than 90% of them appearing once. The sequenced material came from blood. Receptors were obtained from a woman in her 40s in good health.

J is TRBJ2-7 and V is TRBV6-1; possible D gene TRBD1, 6 bases. CDR1 MNHNS and CDR2 SASEGT come from the germline V gene. This CDR3 is 14 amino acids long. The ends were cut back, 2 bases at V and 3 bases at J, with 11 bases in the middle. CDR3 sequence: CASSESVGGYEQYF. DNA for the CDR3: TGTGCCAGCAGTGAATCGGTAGGGGGCTACGAGCAGTACTTC.

This clone showed up just once. The V call is TRBV10-3, the J call TRBJ2-2; 9 bases are shared with TRBD2. Unmatched junction bases numbered 18, after V lost 5 bases and J lost 2 bases. CDR3 length equals 20 residues. Germline-derived CDR1 and CDR2 are ENHRY and SYGVKD. The chain's CDR3 is CAISMYLPGAGGTNTGELFF. The CDR3 region has the DNA TGTGCCATCAGTATGTACCTGCCAGGAGCGGGGGGAACTAACACCGGGGAGCTGTTTTTT.

The chain joins TRBV5-6 to TRBJ1-2; a weak D match, TRBD1 (6 bases). Trimming left V 3 bases short and J 5 bases short, with 8 bases between. CDR1 SGHDT and CDR2 YYEEEE come from the germline V gene. The CDR3 is 12 amino acids. The chain's CDR3 is CASSSGDYGYTF. The DNA for the CDR3 is TGTGCCAGCAGCTCAGGGGATTATGGCTACACCTTC. The full variable domain, completed using reference TRBV5-6 and TRBJ1-2, is DAGVTQSPTHLIKTRGQQVTLRCSPKSGHDTVSWYQQALGQGPQFIFQYYEEEERQRGNFPDRFSGHQFPNYSSELNVNALLLGDSALYLCASSSGDYGYTFGSGTRLTVV.